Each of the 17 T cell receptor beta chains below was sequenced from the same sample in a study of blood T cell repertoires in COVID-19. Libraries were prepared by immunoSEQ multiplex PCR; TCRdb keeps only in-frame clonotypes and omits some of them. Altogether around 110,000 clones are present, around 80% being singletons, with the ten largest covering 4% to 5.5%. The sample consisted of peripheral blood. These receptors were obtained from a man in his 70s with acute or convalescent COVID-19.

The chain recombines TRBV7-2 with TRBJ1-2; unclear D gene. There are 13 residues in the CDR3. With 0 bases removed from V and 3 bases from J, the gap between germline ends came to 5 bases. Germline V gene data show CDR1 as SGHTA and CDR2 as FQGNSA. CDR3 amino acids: CASSLASDYGYTF. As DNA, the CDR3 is TGTGCCAGCAGCTTAGCGAGCGACTATGGCTACACCTTC.

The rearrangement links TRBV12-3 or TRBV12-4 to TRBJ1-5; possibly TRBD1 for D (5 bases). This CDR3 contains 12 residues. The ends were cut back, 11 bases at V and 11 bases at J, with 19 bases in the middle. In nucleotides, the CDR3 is TGTGCCTCAGACAGTGCGCGGAGGGCCCAGCATTTT. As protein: CASDSARRAQHF.

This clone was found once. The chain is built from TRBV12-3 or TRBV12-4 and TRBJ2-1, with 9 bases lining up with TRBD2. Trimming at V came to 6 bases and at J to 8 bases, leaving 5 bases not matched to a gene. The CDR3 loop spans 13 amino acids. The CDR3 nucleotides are TGTGCCAGCAGCAGCGGGGGGTCCGATGAGCAGTTCTTC. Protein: CASSSGGSDEQFF.

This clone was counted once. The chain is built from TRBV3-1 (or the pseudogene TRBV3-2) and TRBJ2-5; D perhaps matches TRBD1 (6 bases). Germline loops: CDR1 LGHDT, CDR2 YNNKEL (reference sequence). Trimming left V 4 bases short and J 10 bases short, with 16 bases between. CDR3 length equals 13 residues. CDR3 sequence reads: CASSLGTPQGQYF. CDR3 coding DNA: TGTGCCAGCAGCCTTGGGACACCCCAGGGCCAGTACTTC.

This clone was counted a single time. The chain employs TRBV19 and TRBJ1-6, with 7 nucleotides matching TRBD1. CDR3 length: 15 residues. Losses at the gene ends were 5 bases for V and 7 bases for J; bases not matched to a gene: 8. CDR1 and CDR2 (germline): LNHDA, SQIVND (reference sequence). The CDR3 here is CASSPQQGQNSPLHF. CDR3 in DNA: TGTGCCAGTAGTCCCCAACAGGGGCAGAATTCACCCCTCCACTTT.

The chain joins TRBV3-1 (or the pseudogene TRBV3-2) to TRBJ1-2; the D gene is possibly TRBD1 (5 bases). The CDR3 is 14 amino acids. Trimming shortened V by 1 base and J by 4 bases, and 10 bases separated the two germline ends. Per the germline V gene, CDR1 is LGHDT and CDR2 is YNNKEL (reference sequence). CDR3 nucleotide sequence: TGTGCCAGCAGCCAAGGCAGGGCAGGCTATGGCTACACCTTC. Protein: CASSQGRAGYGYTF.

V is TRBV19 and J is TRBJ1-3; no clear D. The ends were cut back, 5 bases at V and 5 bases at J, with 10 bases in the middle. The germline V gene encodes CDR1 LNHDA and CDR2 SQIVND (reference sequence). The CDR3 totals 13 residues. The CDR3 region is CASSFQSRNTIYF. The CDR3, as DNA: TGTGCCAGTAGTTTTCAGTCAAGAAACACCATATATTTT.

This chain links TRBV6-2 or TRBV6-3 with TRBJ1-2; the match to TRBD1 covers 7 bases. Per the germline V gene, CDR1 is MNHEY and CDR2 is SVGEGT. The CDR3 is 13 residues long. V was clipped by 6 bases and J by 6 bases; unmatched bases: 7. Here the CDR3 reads CASSRTGQDGYTF. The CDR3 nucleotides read TGTGCCAGCAGCCGCACAGGACAGGATGGCTACACCTTC.

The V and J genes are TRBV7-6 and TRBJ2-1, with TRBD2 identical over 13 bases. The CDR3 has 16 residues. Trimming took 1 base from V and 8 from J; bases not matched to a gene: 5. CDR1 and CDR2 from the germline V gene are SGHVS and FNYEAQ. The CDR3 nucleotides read TGTGCCAGCAGCTTAGTACTAGCGGGGGGGCCTCATGAGCAGTTCTTC. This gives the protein CASSLVLAGGPHEQFF.

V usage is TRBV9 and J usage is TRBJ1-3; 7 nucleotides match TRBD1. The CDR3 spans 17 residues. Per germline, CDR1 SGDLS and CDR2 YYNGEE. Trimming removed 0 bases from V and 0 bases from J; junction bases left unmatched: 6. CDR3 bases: TGTGCCAGCAGCGTAGATGTAAGGGACAGCTCTGGAAACACCATATATTTT. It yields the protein CASSVDVRDSSGNTIYF.

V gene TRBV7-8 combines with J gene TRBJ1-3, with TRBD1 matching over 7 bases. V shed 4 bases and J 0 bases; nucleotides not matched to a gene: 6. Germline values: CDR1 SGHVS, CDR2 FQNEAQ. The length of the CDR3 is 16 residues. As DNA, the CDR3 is TGTGCCAGCAGCTCACGACAGGGATACTCTGGAAACACCATATATTTT. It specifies CASSSRQGYSGNTIYF.

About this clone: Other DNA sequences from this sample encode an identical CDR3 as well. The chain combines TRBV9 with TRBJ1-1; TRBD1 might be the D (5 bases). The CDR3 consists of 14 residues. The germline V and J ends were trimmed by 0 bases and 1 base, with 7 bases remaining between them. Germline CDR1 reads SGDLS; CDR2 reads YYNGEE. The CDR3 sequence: CASSVGGRNTEAFF. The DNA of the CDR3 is TGTGCCAGCAGCGTAGGGGGCAGGAACACTGAAGCTTTCTTT.

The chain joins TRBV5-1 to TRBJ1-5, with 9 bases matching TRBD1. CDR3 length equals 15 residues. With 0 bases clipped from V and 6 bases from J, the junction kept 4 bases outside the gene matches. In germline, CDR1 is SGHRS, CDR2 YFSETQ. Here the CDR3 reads CASSLGTGVGQPQHF. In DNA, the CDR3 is TGCGCCAGCAGCTTGGGGACAGGGGTCGGTCAGCCCCAGCATTTT.

The CDR3 sequence is CASSIQGQEAGLYGYTF. The CDR3 DNA reads TGTGCCAGTAGTATACAAGGACAGGAAGCGGGCCTCTATGGCTACACCTTC. The V and J genes are TRBV19 and TRBJ1-2; 7 positions match TRBD1. The V and J ends lost 2 bases and 4 bases, in that order; junction bases with no gene match: 13. This CDR3 is built from 17 residues. Germline V gene lookup returns CDR1 LNHDA and CDR2 SQIVND (reference sequence).

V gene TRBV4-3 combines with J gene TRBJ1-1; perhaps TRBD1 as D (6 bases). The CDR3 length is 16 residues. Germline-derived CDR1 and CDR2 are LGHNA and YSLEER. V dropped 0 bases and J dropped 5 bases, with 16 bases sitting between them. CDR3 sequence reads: CASSQEIFRGGTEAFF. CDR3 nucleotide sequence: TGCGCCAGCAGCCAAGAGATCTTCAGGGGAGGGACTGAAGCTTTCTTT.

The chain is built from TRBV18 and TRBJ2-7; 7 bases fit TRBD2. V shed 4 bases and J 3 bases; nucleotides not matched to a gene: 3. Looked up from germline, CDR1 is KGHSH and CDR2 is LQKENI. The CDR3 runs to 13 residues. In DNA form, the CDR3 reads TGTGCCAGCTCACTTACTAGCGACTACGAGCAGTACTTC. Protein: CASSLTSDYEQYF.

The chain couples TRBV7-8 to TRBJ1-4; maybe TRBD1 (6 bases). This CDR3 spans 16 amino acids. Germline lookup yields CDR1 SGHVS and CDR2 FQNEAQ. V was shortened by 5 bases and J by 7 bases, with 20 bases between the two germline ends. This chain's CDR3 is CASSPNRWGRLEKLFF. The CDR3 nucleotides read TGTGCCAGCAGCCCCAACAGATGGGGGCGGCTTGAAAAACTGTTTTTT.